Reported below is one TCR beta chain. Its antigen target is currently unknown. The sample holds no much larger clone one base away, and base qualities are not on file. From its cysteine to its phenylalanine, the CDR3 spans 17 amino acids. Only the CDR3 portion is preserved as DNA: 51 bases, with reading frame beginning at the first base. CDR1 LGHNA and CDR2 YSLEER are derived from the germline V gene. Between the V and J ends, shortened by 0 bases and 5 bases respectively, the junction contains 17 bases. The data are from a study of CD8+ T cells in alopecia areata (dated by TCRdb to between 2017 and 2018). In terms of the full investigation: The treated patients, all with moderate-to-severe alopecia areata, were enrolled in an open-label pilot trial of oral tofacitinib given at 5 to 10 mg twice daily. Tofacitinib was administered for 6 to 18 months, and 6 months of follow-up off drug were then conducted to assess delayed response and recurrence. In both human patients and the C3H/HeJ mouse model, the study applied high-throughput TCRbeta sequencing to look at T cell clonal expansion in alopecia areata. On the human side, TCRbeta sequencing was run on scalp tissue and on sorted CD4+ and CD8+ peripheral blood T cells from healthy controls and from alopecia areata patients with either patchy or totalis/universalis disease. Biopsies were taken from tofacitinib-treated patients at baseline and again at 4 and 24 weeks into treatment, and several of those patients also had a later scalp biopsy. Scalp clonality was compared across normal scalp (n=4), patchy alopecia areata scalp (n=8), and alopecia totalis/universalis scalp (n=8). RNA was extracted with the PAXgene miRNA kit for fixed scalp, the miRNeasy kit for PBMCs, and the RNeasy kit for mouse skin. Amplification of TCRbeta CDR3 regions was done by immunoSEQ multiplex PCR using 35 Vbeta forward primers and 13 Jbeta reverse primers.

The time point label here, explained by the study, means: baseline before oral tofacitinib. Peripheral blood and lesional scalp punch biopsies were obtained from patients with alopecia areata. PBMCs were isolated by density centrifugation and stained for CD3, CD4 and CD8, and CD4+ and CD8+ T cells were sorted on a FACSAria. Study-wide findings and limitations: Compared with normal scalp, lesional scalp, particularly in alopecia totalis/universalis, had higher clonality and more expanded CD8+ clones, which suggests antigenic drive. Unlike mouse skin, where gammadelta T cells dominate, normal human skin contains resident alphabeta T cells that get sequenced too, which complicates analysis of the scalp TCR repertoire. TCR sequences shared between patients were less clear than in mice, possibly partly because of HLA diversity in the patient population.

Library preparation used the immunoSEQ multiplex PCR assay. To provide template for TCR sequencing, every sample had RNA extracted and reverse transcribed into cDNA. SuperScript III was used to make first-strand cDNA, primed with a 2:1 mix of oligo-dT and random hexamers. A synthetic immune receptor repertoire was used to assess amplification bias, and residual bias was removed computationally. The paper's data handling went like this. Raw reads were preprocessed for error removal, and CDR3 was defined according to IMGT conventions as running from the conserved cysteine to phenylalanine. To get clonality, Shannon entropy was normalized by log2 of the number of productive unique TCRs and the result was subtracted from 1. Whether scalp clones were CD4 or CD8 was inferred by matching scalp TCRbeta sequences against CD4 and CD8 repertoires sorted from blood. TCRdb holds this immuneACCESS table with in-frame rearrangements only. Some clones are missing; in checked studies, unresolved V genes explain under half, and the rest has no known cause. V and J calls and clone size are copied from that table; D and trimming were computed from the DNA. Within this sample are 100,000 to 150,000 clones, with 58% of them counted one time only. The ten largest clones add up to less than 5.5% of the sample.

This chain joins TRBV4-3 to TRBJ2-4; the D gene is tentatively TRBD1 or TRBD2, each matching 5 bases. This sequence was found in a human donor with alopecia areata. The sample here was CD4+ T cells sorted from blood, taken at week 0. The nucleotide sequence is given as TGCGCCAGCAGCCAAGATTACTTGGGGCTCGGGGAAAACATTCAGTACTTC. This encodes CASSQDYLGLGENIQYF.